The rows below give T cell receptor beta chains drawn from one sample of a study of human T cells and chemical hapten exposure. TCRdb processed the RACE reads anew with MiXCR; each CDR3 protein has one entry. The table includes just under 65,000 distinct CDR3 sequences, 9.5% to 11% detected once. The sample consisted of whole blood, taken in connection with sensitization to the hapten diphenylcyclopropenone (DPC). These receptors were taken from a woman aged 25 to 39 with alopecia areata. Some clones in this sample may be carry-over from other donors' samples. Each CDR3 is given without its conserved first and last residue. The order of the fields is V gene, J gene, CDR3 protein.

TRBV5-4	TRBJ2-7	ASSLRDRVKEQY
TRBV7-2	TRBJ1-2	ASSLDRGRAYGYT
TRBV20-1	TRBJ1-4	STSGQANEKLF
TRBV18	TRBJ2-7	ASSPPSAGGSSYEQY
TRBV7-2	TRBJ2-6	ASSGQYGANVLT
TRBV18	TRBJ1-5	ASSPYEGGLTQH
TRBV7-2	TRBJ2-3	ASSFLGPDTQY
TRBV6-6	TRBJ2-7	ASSYSNGGGEDEQY
TRBV29-1	TRBJ2-1	SVNRDGGSGEQF
TRBV28	TRBJ2-7	ASSPSSGVKSYEQY
TRBV4-1	TRBJ2-3	ASRLAESTDTQY
TRBV5-1	TRBJ2-3	ASTSPGQGTDTQY
TRBV7-9	TRBJ1-6	ASSLEQYNSPLH
TRBV15	TRBJ2-7	ATSTTGPSGEQY
TRBV6-5	TRBJ2-7	ASSPLLAGGHEQY
TRBV18	TRBJ1-5	ASSPNSDQPQH
TRBV20-1	TRBJ2-1	SARHSSYNEQF
TRBV5-1	TRBJ1-2	ASSAQLNYGYT
TRBV18	TRBJ1-1	ASSPLGQGRNTEAF
TRBV5-1	TRBJ2-1	ASSLGSYNEQF
TRBV29-1	TRBJ2-1	SVGSWEQF
TRBV9	TRBJ2-5	ASSIAGGLRETQY
TRBV28	TRBJ1-3	ASSFGNTIY